The rows below give T cell receptor beta chains drawn from one sample of a study of T cell clones after liver transplantation. The table came from immunoSEQ multiplex PCR; TCRdb's copy has only in-frame clones and leaves some out. The data contain approximately 51,000 clones, roughly nine tenths of them singletons. The sequencing here drew on CD8+ T cells from blood, taken 12 months after liver transplant. These receptors all stem from a human patient who received a liver transplant. The graft donor may account for some of the T cells. Both conserved end residues are part of each CDR3. D genes are given only for firm matches. Clone sizes are given selectively: once, few, many, or a class where the clone is expanded.

NA TRBJ2-1 TRBV2 TRBD2 CASSELGLAANEQFF TGTGCCAGCAGTGAATTAGGACTAGCGGCGAATGAGCAGTTCTTC
NA TRBJ2-7 TRBV27 NA CASSLASPYEQYF TGTGCCAGCAGTTTGGCTTCTCCCTACGAGCAGTACTTC
few TRBJ2-1 TRBV6-4 TRBD2 CASSPTGTSGYNEQFF TGTGCCAGCAGTCCTACTGGGACTAGCGGGTACAATGAGCAGTTCTTC
NA TRBJ2-7 TRBV5-6 TRBD2 CASSLSFGLAGPNEQYF TGTGCCAGCAGCTTGAGCTTCGGACTAGCGGGGCCTAACGAGCAGTACTTC
NA TRBJ1-2 TRBV19 NA CASTLGQYGYTF TGTGCCAGTACCCTCGGACAGTATGGCTACACCTTC
NA TRBJ1-2 TRBV27 NA CASKSPRDLNYGYTF TGTGCCAGCAAAAGCCCTCGGGACCTTAACTATGGCTACACCTTC
NA TRBJ1-5 TRBV6-6 NA CATGLYSNQPQHF TGTGCCACAGGACTTTATAGCAATCAGCCCCAGCATTTT
few TRBJ1-5 TRBV5-4 TRBD1 CASSSDRGNQPQHF TGTGCCAGCAGCTCCGACAGGGGCAATCAGCCCCAGCATTTT
once TRBJ1-3 TRBV5-6 NA CASSLEQGTGNTIYF TGTGCCAGCAGCTTGGAGCAGGGAACGGGAAACACCATATATTTT
NA TRBJ2-1 TRBV12-5 NA CASGFSGTLQYNEQFF TGTGCTAGTGGTTTTTCGGGTACCCTACAATACAATGAGCAGTTCTTC
NA TRBJ2-7 TRBV6-4 TRBD1 CASSVGTGTYEQYF TGTGCCAGCAGTGTAGGGACAGGGACCTACGAGCAGTACTTC
NA TRBJ1-2 TRBV7-9 NA CASSPNWDLIDYGYTF TGTGCCAGCAGCCCCAATTGGGACCTCATAGACTATGGCTACACCTTC
NA TRBJ1-4 TRBV28 TRBD1 CASSWGRTGGNEKLFF TGTGCCAGCAGTTGGGGACGGACAGGGGGTAATGAAAAACTGTTTTTT
NA TRBJ2-7 TRBV29-1 NA CSAVGSSYEQYF TGCAGCGCTGTGGGGTCTTCCTACGAGCAGTACTTC
NA TRBJ2-1 TRBV19 NA CASSIQGNNEQFF TGTGCCAGTAGTATCCAGGGAAACAATGAGCAGTTCTTC
NA TRBJ2-2 TRBV5-1 NA CASRTASNTGELFF TGCGCCAGCCGAACGGCTTCGAACACCGGGGAGCTGTTTTTT
NA TRBJ1-1 TRBV11-2 NA CASSLFSRNRTEAFF TGTGCCAGCAGCTTATTCTCCAGAAACCGCACTGAAGCTTTCTTT
few TRBJ2-1 TRBV28 NA CASSSRDSPGSEQFF TGTGCCAGCAGTTCCCGGGATTCTCCGGGGAGTGAGCAGTTCTTC
NA TRBJ1-2 TRBV28 NA CASSLLWGADGYTF TGTGCCAGCAGTCTTCTTTGGGGGGCTGATGGCTACACCTTC
few TRBJ2-2 TRBV12-5 NA CASGLGTGELFF TGTGCTAGTGGCCTGGGGACCGGGGAGCTGTTTTTT